This passage covers 9 T cell receptor beta chains from one sample sequenced in a study of blood T cell repertoires in COVID-19. Repertoires were generated with immunoSEQ multiplex PCR, while TCRdb's copy carries only in-frame clones and drops some. The data hold about 140,000 clones, with about 80% observed a single time. The sequenced material came from peripheral blood. These receptors were collected from a man in his 60s with acute or convalescent COVID-19.

This clone was seen more than once but under ten times. The chain joins TRBV5-4 to TRBJ2-5, with TRBD2 matching 8 bases. The CDR3 runs to 17 residues. Germline V gene sequence: CDR1 SGHNT, CDR2 YYREEE (reference sequence). V gave up 2 bases and J gave up 0 bases; unmatched junction bases: 9. The DNA of the CDR3 is TGTGCCAGCAGCTTTGGGACTGGCGGGAGGAACCAAGAGACCCAGTACTTC. Translated, it gives CASSFGTGGRNQETQYF.

The chain combines TRBV30 with TRBJ2-4, with 11 bases lining up with TRBD2. From germline, CDR1 is GTSNPN and CDR2 SVGIG (reference sequence). This CDR3 spans 16 amino acids. The V and J ends lost 3 bases and 0 bases, in that order; junction bases with no gene match: 4. This chain's CDR3 is CAWSTGTSGAKNIQYF. In DNA, the CDR3 is TGTGCCTGGAGCACCGGGACTAGCGGAGCCAAAAACATTCAGTACTTC.

The rearrangement joins TRBV11-3 to TRBJ2-1; 8 nucleotides match TRBD2. V shed 3 bases and J 6 bases; nucleotides not matched to a gene: 10. The CDR3 contains 16 residues. Germline V gene sequence: CDR1 SGHNT, CDR2 YENEEA. As DNA, the CDR3 is TGTGCCAGCAGCTTGAGGGGGACTAGAGACCTCAATGAGCAGTTCTTC. It translates to CASSLRGTRDLNEQFF.

The genes are TRBV3-1 (or the pseudogene TRBV3-2) and TRBJ2-5; D is unresolved. In germline, CDR1 is LGHDT, CDR2 YNNKEL (reference sequence). This CDR3 has 12 residues. V gave up 0 bases and J gave up 6 bases, with 5 bases separating them. CDR3 sequence: CASSQDSKTQYF. The DNA for the CDR3 is TGTGCCAGCAGCCAAGATTCAAAGACCCAGTACTTC.

The V and J genes are TRBV30 and TRBJ1-4; D perhaps matches TRBD1 (6 bases). Trimming took off 4 bases at V and 5 bases at J, with 14 bases between the two ends. CDR3 length: 14 amino acids. Germline V gene lookup returns CDR1 GTSNPN and CDR2 SVGIG (reference sequence). The CDR3 loop is CAWKGDRRNEKLFF. CDR3 bases: TGTGCCTGGAAAGGTGACAGGAGAAATGAAAAACTGTTTTTT.

This chain joins TRBV2 and TRBJ1-5, with D tentatively TRBD1 (5 bases). CDR1 is SNHLY, CDR2 FYNNEI, per germline. V dropped 1 base and J dropped 10 bases, with 14 bases sitting between them. The CDR3 runs 14 residues. The CDR3 DNA reads as TGTGCCAGCAGTGAAGGACACTCCGGGGGTCCCCAGCATTTT. Its translation is CASSEGHSGGPQHF.

This clone was picked up one time. This chain links TRBV13 with TRBJ2-5, with 14 bases that match TRBD2. Germline values: CDR1 PRHDT, CDR2 FYEKMQ (reference sequence). Trimming took 4 bases from V and 0 from J; bases not matched to a gene: 4. The CDR3 contains 17 residues. Here the CDR3 reads CASSSRTSGGYQETQYF. In nucleotides, the CDR3 is TGTGCCAGCAGCTCCCGGACTAGCGGGGGGTACCAAGAGACCCAGTACTTC.

This chain uses TRBV7-3 with TRBJ2-5, with D maybe TRBD2 (7 bases). This CDR3 contains 14 residues. Germline V gene lookup returns CDR1 SGHTA and CDR2 FQGTGA. The V end was cut by 5 bases, the J end by 2 bases, with 12 bases between. The CDR3 is CASSVGGQQETQYF. In nucleotides, the CDR3 is TGTGCCAGCAGCGTGGGGGGGCAACAAGAGACCCAGTACTTC. The full variable domain, rest sourced from reference TRBV7-3 and TRBJ2-5, is GAGVSQTPSNKVTEKGKYVELRCDPISGHTALYWYRQSLGQGPEFLIYFQGTGAADDSGLPNDRFFAVRPEGSVSTLKIQRTERGDSAVYLCASSVGGQQETQYFGPGTRLLVL.

This clone has just a few counts. CDR3: CASSPTFGTDTQYF. The CDR3 DNA sequence: TGTGCCAGCAGCCCTACCTTCGGCACAGATACGCAGTATTTT. This sequence joins TRBV7-3 and TRBJ2-3; unclear D gene. This CDR3 comprises 14 residues. With 5 bases removed from V and 1 base from J, the gap between germline ends came to 10 bases. CDR1 and CDR2 from the germline V gene are SGHTA and FQGTGA.